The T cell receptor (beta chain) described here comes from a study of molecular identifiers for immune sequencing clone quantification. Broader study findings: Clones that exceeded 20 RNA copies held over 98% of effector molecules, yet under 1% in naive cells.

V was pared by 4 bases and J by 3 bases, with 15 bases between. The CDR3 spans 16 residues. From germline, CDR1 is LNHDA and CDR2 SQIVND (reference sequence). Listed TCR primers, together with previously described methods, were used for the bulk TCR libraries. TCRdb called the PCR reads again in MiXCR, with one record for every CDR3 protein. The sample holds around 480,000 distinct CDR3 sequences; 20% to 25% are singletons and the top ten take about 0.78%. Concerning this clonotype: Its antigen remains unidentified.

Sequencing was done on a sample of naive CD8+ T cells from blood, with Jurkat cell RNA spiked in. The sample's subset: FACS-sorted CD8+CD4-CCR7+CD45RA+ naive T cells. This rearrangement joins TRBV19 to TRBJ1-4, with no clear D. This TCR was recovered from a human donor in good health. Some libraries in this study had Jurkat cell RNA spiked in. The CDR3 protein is CASSTALGRANEKLFF. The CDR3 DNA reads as TGTGCCAGTAGTACAGCCCTGGGTAGGGCTAATGAAAAACTGTTTTTT.